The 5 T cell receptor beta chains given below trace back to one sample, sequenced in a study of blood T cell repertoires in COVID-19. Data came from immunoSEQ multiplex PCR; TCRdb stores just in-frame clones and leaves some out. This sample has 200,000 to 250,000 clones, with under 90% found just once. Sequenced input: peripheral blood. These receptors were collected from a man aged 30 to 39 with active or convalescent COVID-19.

The CDR3 nucleotides read TGTGCCAGCAGCCCCGGCCGGGGCACAGATACGCAGTATTTT. This codes for CASSPGRGTDTQYF. The V call is TRBV3-1 (or the pseudogene TRBV3-2), the J call TRBJ2-3, with no clear D. The ends were cut back, 4 bases at V and 1 base at J, with 9 bases in the middle. CDR1 and CDR2 (germline): LGHDT, YNNKEL (reference sequence). The CDR3 has 14 residues.

The CDR3 DNA reads TGTGCCAGCAGCCGAGACAGGGGGCGTTACTACACCTTC. Protein sequence: CASSRDRGRYYTF. This chain uses TRBV6-5 with TRBJ1-2; 10 positions match TRBD1. This CDR3 region has 13 residues. CDR1 and CDR2 from the germline V gene are MNHEY and SVGAGI. Trimming at V came to 6 bases and at J to 10 bases, leaving 8 bases not matched to a gene.

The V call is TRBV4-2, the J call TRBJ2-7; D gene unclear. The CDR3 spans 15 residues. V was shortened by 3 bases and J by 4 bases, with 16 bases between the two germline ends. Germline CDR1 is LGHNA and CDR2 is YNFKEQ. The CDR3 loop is CASSQQRNQAYEQYF. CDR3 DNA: TGTGCCAGCAGCCAGCAAAGGAATCAGGCGTACGAGCAGTACTTC.

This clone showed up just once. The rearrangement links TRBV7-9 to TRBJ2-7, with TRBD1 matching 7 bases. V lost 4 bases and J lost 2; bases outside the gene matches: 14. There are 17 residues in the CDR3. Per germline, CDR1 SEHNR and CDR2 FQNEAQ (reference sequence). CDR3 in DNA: TGTGCCAGCAGCTCATCCGAGGGGGCTGCAGGACCCTACGAGCAGTACTTC. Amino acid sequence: CASSSSEGAAGPYEQYF.

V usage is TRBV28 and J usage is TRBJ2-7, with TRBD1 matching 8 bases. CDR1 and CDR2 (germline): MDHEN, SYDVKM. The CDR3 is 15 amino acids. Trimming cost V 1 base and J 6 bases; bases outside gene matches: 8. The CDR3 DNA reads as TGTGCCAGCAGTTTATTACCGGGACAGGAACTCGAGCAGTACTTC. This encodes CASSLLPGQELEQYF.